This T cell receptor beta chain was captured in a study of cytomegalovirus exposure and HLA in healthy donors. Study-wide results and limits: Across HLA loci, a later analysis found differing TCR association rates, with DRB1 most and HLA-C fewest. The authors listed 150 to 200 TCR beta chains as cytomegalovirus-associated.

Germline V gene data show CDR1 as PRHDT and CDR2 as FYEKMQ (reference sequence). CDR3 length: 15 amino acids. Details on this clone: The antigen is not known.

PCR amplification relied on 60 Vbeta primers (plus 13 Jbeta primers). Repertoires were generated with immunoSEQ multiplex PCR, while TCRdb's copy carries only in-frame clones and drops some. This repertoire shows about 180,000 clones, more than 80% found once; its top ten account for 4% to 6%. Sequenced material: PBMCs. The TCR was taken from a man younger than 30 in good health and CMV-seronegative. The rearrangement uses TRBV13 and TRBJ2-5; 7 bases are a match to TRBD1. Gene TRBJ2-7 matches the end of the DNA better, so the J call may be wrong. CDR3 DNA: TGTGCCAGCAGCCCCGAACCTACAGGGGCCTACGAGCAGTACTTC. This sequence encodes CASSPEPTGAYEQYF.